The 32 T cell receptor beta chains below come from one sample, sequenced in a study of T cells in Graves' hyperthyroidism and ophthalmopathy. The CDR3 regions of TCR beta were amplified from RNA transcripts. A set of HTBI primers served as the primers for a first-round RT-PCR of the TCR CDR3. TCRdb reprocessed the multiplex PCR reads with MiXCR, giving one entry per CDR3 protein. Of about 400,000 distinct CDR3 sequences listed, 13% to 15% are singletons. Sequenced sample: blood. The receptors were sampled from a woman aged 60 to 75 with Graves' ophthalmopathy.

This clonotype was recorded many times. The V gene is TRBV12-3 or TRBV12-4, the J gene TRBJ1-5; 9 bases match TRBD1. V lost 10 bases and J lost 3; bases outside the gene matches: 4. The CDR3 covers 13 residues. CDR3 sequence: CATGTGINQPQHF. The CDR3 region has the DNA TGTGCCACCGGGACAGGGATCAATCAGCCCCAGCATTTT.

This chain connects TRBV18 to TRBJ2-7; D perhaps matches TRBD1 (5 bases). Germline CDR1 reads KGHSH; CDR2 reads LQKENI. V lost 2 bases and J 7 bases, leaving 21 bases between the germline ends. This CDR3 contains 16 residues. The CDR3 sequence: CASSPVIRQGEVEQYF. The CDR3 bases are TGTGCCAGCTCACCAGTAATCAGGCAGGGTGAAGTGGAGCAGTACTTC.

Concerning this clonotype itself: Just one base apart from a much larger clone, this may be a read error. This rearrangement joins TRBV28 to TRBJ2-1; 9 nucleotides agree with TRBD2. The CDR3 has 15 amino acids. Germline values: CDR1 MDHEN, CDR2 SYDVKM. With V trimmed by 5 bases and J by 6 bases, 8 bases remained unmatched. CDR3 DNA sequence: TGTGCCAGCAGTGTTGGCGGGAGGGCAGTCAATGAGCAGTTCTTC. Translating it yields CASSVGGRAVNEQFF. The variable domain in full, with the rest retrieved from reference TRBV28 and TRBJ2-1, is DVKVTQSSRYLVKRTGEKVFLECVQDMDHENMFWYRQDPGLGLRLIYFSYDVKMKEKGDIPEGYSVSREKKERFSLILESASTNQTSMYLCASSVGGRAVNEQFFGPGTRLTVL.

This clonotype was seen many times. The V call is TRBV6-1, the J call TRBJ2-1; a weak D match, TRBD2 (7 bases). The V gene's germline CDR1 is MNHNS and CDR2 SASEGT. CDR3 length: 16 residues. Trimming took off 5 bases at V and 2 bases at J, with 16 bases between the two ends. In DNA form, the CDR3 reads TGTGCCAGCAGTCCTAGGGGGGGTTTGCCCTACAATGAGCAGTTCTTC. Translating it yields CASSPRGGLPYNEQFF.

The genes are TRBV20-1 and TRBJ2-3, with 11 bases that match TRBD2. V was pared by 4 bases and J by 4 bases, with 7 bases of the junction left unmatched. Looked up from germline, CDR1 is DFQATT and CDR2 is SNEGSKA (reference sequence). The CDR3 has 15 residues. For the CDR3, the DNA is TGCAGTGCTATTTTAGCGGGAGGGATTCCAGATACGCAGTATTTT. It encodes CSAILAGGIPDTQYF.

This chain uses TRBV28 with TRBJ1-4; weak D call: TRBD1 (5 bases). CDR1 and CDR2 (germline): MDHEN, SYDVKM. The length of the CDR3 is 14 residues. V lost 5 bases and J lost 3, with 10 bases in between. The CDR3 DNA sequence: TGTGCCAGCAGTGCCGGGGGGTCTAATGAAAAACTGTTTTTT. Translation: CASSAGGSNEKLFF.

This clonotype was seen only a few times. The rearrangement uses TRBV7-9 and TRBJ1-4; 7 bases map to TRBD1. Germline V CDR1 and CDR2: SEHNR, FQNEAQ (reference sequence). V gave up 3 bases and J gave up 8 bases; unmatched junction bases: 6. This CDR3 has 14 residues. CDR3 bases: TGTGCCAGCAGCTTGACAGGGTCGGGGGAAAAACTGTTTTTT. Protein sequence: CASSLTGSGEKLFF. The full variable domain, with the rest looked up from reference TRBV7-9 and TRBJ1-4, is DTGVSQNPRHKITKRGQNVTFRCDPISEHNRLYWYRQTLGQGPEFLTYFQNEAQLEKSRLLSDRFSAERPKGSFSTLEIQRTEQGDSAMYLCASSLTGSGEKLFFGSGTQLSVL.

In its sample, this clonotype was seen a few times. The gene calls are TRBV24-1 and TRBJ2-1; D is ambiguous. CDR1 and CDR2 (germline): KGHDR, SFDVKD. CDR3 length equals 12 residues. Trimming pared 7 bases from V and 10 bases from J, leaving 13 bases between. CDR3 in amino acids: CATSPVFGEQFF. The CDR3 DNA is TGTGCCACCAGCCCTGTCTTCGGAGAGCAGTTCTTC.

The chain is built from TRBV20-1 and TRBJ2-3; TRBD1 is a possible D gene (6 bases). The length of the CDR3 is 16 residues. Germline V lookup: CDR1 DFQATT, CDR2 SNEGSKA (reference sequence). Trimming stripped 1 base from V and 3 bases from J, with 17 bases between. The CDR3 loop reads CSARGQQGRGTDTQYF. The CDR3, as DNA: TGCAGTGCTAGAGGCCAGCAGGGGAGAGGGACAGATACGCAGTATTTT.

The gene calls are TRBV6-1 and TRBJ2-7; the match to TRBD1 covers 10 bases. The CDR3 sequence is 15 residues long. Germline V gene data show CDR1 as MNHNS and CDR2 as SASEGT. With 6 bases clipped from V and 4 bases from J, the junction kept 9 bases outside the gene matches. The CDR3 DNA follows: TGTGCCAGCAGGGATAGGACAGGGGGTGTGTACGAGCAGTACTTC. It encodes CASRDRTGGVYEQYF.

CDR3 in DNA: TGCAGTGCTTCGAAGACAGGGACCACAGATACGCAGTATTTT. Amino acid sequence: CSASKTGTTDTQYF. The chain joins TRBV20-1 to TRBJ2-3; TRBD1 matches at 7 bases. CDR1 and CDR2 (germline): DFQATT, SNEGSKA (reference sequence). The CDR3 sequence is 14 residues long. After removal of 5 bases from V and 2 bases from J, the junction contained 7 bases not matched to a gene.

This clonotype was counted at least ten times. The chain carries TRBV18 and TRBJ2-1; D gene uncertain. V lost 0 bases and J lost 5, with 8 bases in between. This CDR3 has 14 residues. The germline gives CDR1 KGHSH, CDR2 LQKENI. The CDR3 reads CASSPPELDNEQFF. The CDR3 nucleotides read TGTGCCAGCTCACCACCTGAGCTGGACAATGAGCAGTTCTTC.

There are a few counts of this clonotype. The rearrangement uses TRBV7-9 and TRBJ1-4; tentatively, D is TRBD1 (5 bases). CDR1 and CDR2 (germline): SEHNR, FQNEAQ (reference sequence). V dropped 1 base and J dropped 4 bases, with 7 bases sitting between them. The CDR3 is 14 residues long. CDR3 in amino acids: CASSLGQLNEKLFF. The DNA of the CDR3 is TGTGCCAGCAGCTTAGGACAGCTTAATGAAAAACTGTTTTTT.

This clonotype was seen at least ten times. V usage is TRBV7-2 and J usage is TRBJ2-3, with 12 bases that match TRBD2. Germline-derived CDR1 and CDR2 are SGHTA and FQGNSA. The V segment lost 1 base and the J segment 4 bases; nucleotides outside the gene matches: 3. This CDR3 has 16 amino acids. CDR3 sequence reads: CASSLGLAGGADTQYF. The DNA of the CDR3 is TGTGCCAGCAGCTTAGGGCTAGCGGGAGGGGCAGATACGCAGTATTTT.

Ten or more counts support this clonotype. V usage is TRBV4-1 and J usage is TRBJ1-4; 7 positions match TRBD1. Germline V gives CDR1 MGHRA, CDR2 YSYEKL. Trimming removed 4 bases from V and 4 bases from J; junction bases left unmatched: 6. The CDR3 extends over 15 amino acids. CDR3 protein: CASSPDRRGNEKLFF. CDR3 sequence (DNA): TGCGCCAGCAGCCCGGACAGGAGGGGTAATGAAAAACTGTTTTTT.

The sample holds many counts of this clonotype. This sequence joins TRBV2 and TRBJ2-1; the match to TRBD1 covers 9 bases. Trimming at V came to 7 bases and at J to 5 bases, leaving 3 bases not matched to a gene. CDR1 SNHLY and CDR2 FYNNEI come from the germline V gene. The length of the CDR3 is 13 residues. The CDR3 coding sequence is TGTGCCAGCAAACAGGGGGCGAACAATGAGCAGTTCTTC. It translates to CASKQGANNEQFF.

The rearrangement joins TRBV27 to TRBJ2-7; 9 bases fit TRBD1. Germline V gene sequence: CDR1 MNHEY, CDR2 SMNVEV (reference sequence). Unmatched junction bases numbered 5, after V lost 6 bases and J lost 2 bases. The CDR3 sequence is 14 residues long. CDR3 region: CASRIGTGPYEQYF. Written as DNA, the CDR3 is TGTGCCAGCAGAATAGGGACAGGGCCCTACGAGCAGTACTTC.

The chain recombines TRBV5-1 with TRBJ2-7, with D possibly TRBD2 on 5 matching bases. Trimming took off 0 bases at V and 0 bases at J, with 22 bases between the two ends. The CDR3 runs to 19 residues. From germline, CDR1 is SGHRS and CDR2 YFSETQ. The CDR3 protein is CASSLEEADPAPNSYEQYF. The CDR3 nucleotides read TGCGCCAGCAGCTTGGAGGAGGCGGACCCCGCCCCAAACTCCTACGAGCAGTACTTC.

This clonotype was counted at least ten times. The chain has TRBV28 and TRBJ2-5, with D maybe TRBD2 (6 bases). This CDR3 spans 18 amino acids. Germline CDR1 reads MDHEN; CDR2 reads SYDVKM. The germline V and J ends were trimmed by 8 bases and 2 bases, with 27 bases remaining between them. CDR3 in DNA: TGTGCCAGCCGCTCCCCTGAAAAAGCGGGCTGGTGGCAAGAGACCCAGTACTTC. Encoded protein: CASRSPEKAGWWQETQYF.

This clonotype was observed many times. The chain is built from TRBV5-8 and TRBJ2-3; no definite D call. V was clipped by 0 bases and J by 2 bases, with 7 bases between them. Germline V gives CDR1 SGHTS, CDR2 YDEGEE. This CDR3 is built from 14 residues. The CDR3 sequence: CASSLGLVTDTQYF. For the CDR3, the DNA is TGTGCCAGCAGCTTGGGTCTAGTCACAGATACGCAGTATTTT.

The V call is TRBV2, the J call TRBJ1-2; 11 nucleotides match TRBD1. Germline V gene sequence: CDR1 SNHLY, CDR2 FYNNEI. V lost 4 bases and J lost 0; bases outside the gene matches: 13. CDR3 length equals 19 residues. CDR3 region: CASSGPGVDRGLANYGYTF. CDR3 nucleotides: TGTGCCAGCAGTGGTCCGGGAGTGGACAGGGGGCTAGCTAACTATGGCTACACCTTC.

This sequence joins TRBV12-3 or TRBV12-4 and TRBJ1-1; maybe TRBD1 (6 bases). The CDR3 consists of 14 residues. V lost 6 bases to trimming and J lost 7 bases, with 18 bases between them. The CDR3 loop reads CASRRTDWKDEAFF. The CDR3 DNA is TGTGCCAGCAGGCGGACAGACTGGAAAGATGAAGCTTTCTTT.

This clonotype was observed many times. The rearrangement joins TRBV29-1 to TRBJ2-3; D gene uncertain. The ends were cut back, 8 bases at V and 1 base at J, with 13 bases in the middle. This CDR3 is 13 amino acids long. Germline V gene sequence: CDR1 SQVTM, CDR2 ANQGSEA. The CDR3 here is CSHDLRGTDTQYF. In nucleotides, the CDR3 is TGCAGCCATGACCTTCGCGGCACAGATACGCAGTATTTT.

This clonotype was seen at least ten times. The J gene is TRBJ2-1, the V gene TRBV6-1, with 7 bases fitting TRBD1. The CDR3 is 16 amino acids. Trimming removed 3 bases from V and 2 bases from J; junction bases left unmatched: 7. Germline CDR1 is MNHNS and CDR2 is SASEGT. In DNA, the CDR3 is TGTGCCAGCAGTGACTCCGGGACAGCCCCCTACAATGAGCAGTTCTTC. The encoded protein is CASSDSGTAPYNEQFF.

This clonotype appeared a few times. The chain is built from TRBV6-1 and TRBJ1-2, with a weak D call TRBD1 (6 bases). Trimming took 6 bases from V and 2 from J, leaving 13 bases between them. This CDR3 is built from 14 residues. CDR1 and CDR2 (germline): MNHNS, SASEGT. The CDR3 sequence: CASRSGHGNYGYTF. CDR3 coding DNA: TGTGCCAGCAGGTCGGGACACGGGAACTATGGCTACACCTTC.

In its sample, this clonotype was seen many times. The chain links TRBV24-1 to TRBJ2-3, with unresolved D. The CDR3 consists of 14 residues. V was clipped by 4 bases and J by 6 bases, with 13 bases between them. Germline V gene data show CDR1 as KGHDR and CDR2 as SFDVKD. In DNA, the CDR3 is TGTGCCACCAGTGACCCGACTTCGGCGGATACGCAGTATTTT. Translated: CATSDPTSADTQYF.

In this sample, this clonotype turned up many times. This chain connects TRBV3-1 to TRBJ2-5; 7 positions match TRBD2. J was trimmed by 3 bases and V by 2 bases; bases with no gene match: 6. Germline assignment: CDR1 LGHDT and CDR2 YNNKEL (reference sequence). This CDR3 region has 15 residues. CDR3 amino acids: CASSQRTSGKETQYF. Here the CDR3 DNA reads TGTGCCAGCAGCCAAAGGACTAGTGGGAAAGAGACCCAGTACTTC.

In this sample, this clonotype turned up many times. This chain uses TRBV5-1 with TRBJ2-1; 8 nucleotides match TRBD2. Germline CDR1 SGHRS, CDR2 YFSETQ. The length of the CDR3 is 17 residues. The ends lost 4 bases at V and 0 bases at J; junction bases unmatched: 9. The CDR3 nucleotides read TGCGCCAGCAGCAACCATGCCAGCGGGAGCTCCTACAATGAGCAGTTCTTC. Translating gives CASSNHASGSSYNEQFF.

In the case of this clonotype: This may stem from a read error, because a much larger clone lies one nucleotide away. The chain joins TRBV28 to TRBJ2-1; D may be TRBD2 (6 bases). The CDR3 totals 17 residues. Germline-derived CDR1 and CDR2 are MDHEN and SYDVKM. The V end was cut by 4 bases, the J end by 7 bases, with 23 bases between. DNA of the CDR3: TGTGCCAGCAGTTCGCCCCCGGGAGCGGTCGTCAGAAATGAGCAGTTCTTC. Translated: CASSSPPGAVVRNEQFF.

Many counts were recorded for this clonotype. This chain uses TRBV20-1 with TRBJ2-2; TRBD2 agrees at 7 bases. This CDR3 has 14 amino acids. J was trimmed by 2 bases and V by 3 bases; bases with no gene match: 3. The germline CDR1 and CDR2 sequences are DFQATT and SNEGSKA (reference sequence). CDR3 loop: CSARTSTNTGELFF. The CDR3 DNA reads as TGCAGTGCTAGGACTAGCACCAACACCGGGGAGCTGTTTTTT.

This clonotype was found many times. CDR3 bases: TGTGCCAGCAGCCTAGGGGAGTTTCGGCAGCCCCAGCATTTT. Translated, it gives CASSLGEFRQPQHF. This chain joins TRBV2 and TRBJ1-5, with D tentatively TRBD1 (5 bases). This CDR3 is built from 14 residues. Germline V gene data show CDR1 as SNHLY and CDR2 as FYNNEI. Trimming took 6 bases from V and 7 from J, leaving 16 bases between them.

This clonotype was counted ten times or more. The rearrangement joins TRBV6-2 or TRBV6-3 to TRBJ1-5; unclear D gene. The length of the CDR3 is 14 residues. V was trimmed by 6 bases and J by 4 bases, leaving 13 bases between them. CDR1 and CDR2 from the germline V gene are MNHEY and SVGEGT. The CDR3 loop reads CASSQTRRNQPQHF. The CDR3 DNA reads as TGTGCCAGCAGCCAGACAAGAAGAAATCAGCCCCAGCATTTT.